The 19 T cell receptor beta chains below were found in one sample sequenced in a study of cytomegalovirus exposure and HLA in healthy donors. PCR involved 60 Vbeta and 13 Jbeta primers. TCRdb's table, derived via immunoSEQ multiplex PCR, lists solely in-frame clones and lacks some. The sample records approximately 120,000 clones, around two thirds being singletons. Sequencing was performed on PBMCs. The receptors shown here come from a human donor in good health.

The chain has TRBV7-9 and TRBJ2-2; 8 bases agree with TRBD2. Germline V gene lookup returns CDR1 SEHNR and CDR2 FQNEAQ (reference sequence). CDR3 length: 16 residues. The trim removed 5 bases at V and 2 bases at J, leaving 7 bases unmatched. In DNA, the CDR3 is TGTGCCAGCAGCCAAACTAGCGGAATAAACACCGGGGAGCTGTTTTTT. Encoded protein: CASSQTSGINTGELFF.

V usage is TRBV19 and J usage is TRBJ2-3; D remains ambiguous. This CDR3 comprises 12 residues. The germline V gene has CDR1 LNHDA and CDR2 SQIVND (reference sequence). The V end lost 10 bases, the J end lost 3 bases, and 11 bases lay between the germline ends. The chain's CDR3 is CATSPRTDTQYF. CDR3 DNA: TGTGCCACCTCGCCTAGGACAGATACGCAGTATTTT.

This clone has a single count. The V call is TRBV5-1, the J call TRBJ2-7; 8 bases line up with TRBD1. J was trimmed by 6 bases and V by 3 bases; bases with no gene match: 2. This CDR3 is 12 amino acids long. Germline V CDR1 and CDR2: SGHRS, YFSETQ. Here the CDR3 reads CASSWTGSEQYF. The CDR3 DNA reads as TGCGCCAGCAGCTGGACAGGGTCCGAGCAGTACTTC.

The table lists this clone with a count of one. The chain links TRBV7-9 to TRBJ1-2, with 9 bases matching TRBD1. The CDR3 spans 15 residues. J lost 2 bases, V lost 4 bases, and 5 bases had no gene match. Germline V gives CDR1 SEHNR, CDR2 FQNEAQ (reference sequence). The DNA for the CDR3 is TGTGCCAGCAGCTCCTGGACAGGGGAAAACTATGGCTACACCTTC. It yields the protein CASSSWTGENYGYTF.

Written as DNA, the CDR3 is TGCGCCAGCAGCCCGAAGGGCGGACTAGCGGGTAATGAGCAGTTCTTC. Protein sequence: CASSPKGGLAGNEQFF. The chain employs TRBV5-1 and TRBJ2-1; 11 bases are shared with TRBD2. The CDR3 totals 16 residues. Per germline, CDR1 SGHRS and CDR2 YFSETQ. Trimming took 4 bases from V and 7 from J; bases not matched to a gene: 10.

This clone was counted once. The chain recombines TRBV6-5 with TRBJ2-7, with D possibly TRBD1 on 6 matching bases. Trimming removed 5 bases at V and 6 bases at J, with 11 bases between. From germline, CDR1 is MNHEY and CDR2 SVGAGI. The CDR3 spans 12 residues. The CDR3 nucleotides read TGTGCCAGCAGTCCCGACAGGACCGAGCAGTACTTC. Protein: CASSPDRTEQYF.

This clone has more than one count but fewer than ten. The chain combines TRBV27 with TRBJ2-2; 11 bases are a match to TRBD2. The junction had 6 bases not matched to a gene; V was cut back by 3 bases and J by 0 bases. CDR1 and CDR2 (germline): MNHEY, SMNVEV (reference sequence). CDR3 length equals 18 residues. Written as DNA, the CDR3 is TGTGCCAGCAGTTTCAGACTAGCGGGAACATCGAACACCGGGGAGCTGTTTTTT. Translating gives CASSFRLAGTSNTGELFF.

The chain combines TRBV5-5 with TRBJ1-5; D unresolved. CDR1 and CDR2 (germline): SGHKS, YYEKEE (reference sequence). This CDR3 has 14 amino acids. Trimming removed 2 bases from V and 7 bases from J, with 13 bases in between. CDR3 amino acids: CASSFASGNQPQHF. CDR3 in DNA: TGTGCCAGCAGCTTTGCCTCCGGGAACCAGCCCCAGCATTTT.

CDR3 sequence reads: CASGLEGAGEQFF. The CDR3 region has the DNA TGTGCTAGTGGTTTGGAGGGGGCAGGTGAGCAGTTCTTC. The genes are TRBV12-5 and TRBJ2-1; 7 bases are a match to TRBD1. Germline CDR1 LGHNT, CDR2 FRNRAP. This CDR3 has 13 residues. The V segment lost 1 base and the J segment 9 bases; nucleotides outside the gene matches: 3.

The chain joins TRBV6-4 to TRBJ2-2, with D possibly being TRBD2 (6 bases). In germline, CDR1 is MRHNA, CDR2 SNTAGT. The CDR3 is 16 residues long. The V end lost 8 bases, the J end lost 3 bases, and 19 bases lay between the germline ends. The CDR3 nucleotides are TGTGCCAGCCGCTCGTTGGCGGGATCTCACACCGGGGAGCTGTTTTTT. This translates into CASRSLAGSHTGELFF.

The chain employs TRBV6-1 and TRBJ2-4; 9 bases fit TRBD1. The germline V gene has CDR1 MNHNS and CDR2 SASEGT. The CDR3 has 13 amino acids. The J segment lost 14 bases and the V segment lost 5 bases, leaving 10 bases of the junction unmatched. The CDR3 protein is CASSSGQGLAEYF. CDR3 bases: TGTGCCAGCAGTTCGGGACAGGGCCTGGCGGAGTACTTC.

J is TRBJ1-2 and V is TRBV4-1; D gene ambiguous. The CDR3 sequence is 13 residues long. The germline V and J ends were trimmed by 0 bases and 4 bases, with 6 bases remaining between them. CDR1 is MGHRA, CDR2 YSYEKL, per germline. The chain's CDR3 is CASSQDIFYGYTF. The CDR3 bases are TGCGCCAGCAGCCAAGATATCTTCTATGGCTACACCTTC.

The V call is TRBV6-5, the J call TRBJ2-7; weak D call: TRBD1 (5 bases). CDR1 and CDR2 from the germline V gene are MNHEY and SVGAGI. V lost 8 bases and J 2 bases, leaving 10 bases between the germline ends. The CDR3 has 12 residues. The CDR3 is CASATDTYEQYF. The CDR3 DNA is TGTGCCAGCGCAACGGACACCTACGAGCAGTACTTC.

The V gene is TRBV6-5, the J gene TRBJ2-7; the D gene is possibly TRBD1 (5 bases). The germline V and J ends were trimmed by 11 bases and 1 base, with 18 bases remaining between them. This CDR3 is 14 amino acids long. CDR1 is MNHEY, CDR2 SVGAGI, per germline. CDR3 residues: CAASRGQESYEQYF. CDR3 nucleotides: TGTGCCGCAAGCCGCGGACAAGAATCCTACGAGCAGTACTTC.

The chain is built from TRBV5-1 and TRBJ2-7; 10 nucleotides line up with TRBD1. This CDR3 is 15 amino acids long. V lost 2 bases and J lost 4; bases outside the gene matches: 6. Germline loops: CDR1 SGHRS, CDR2 YFSETQ. As DNA, the CDR3 is TGCGCCAGCAGCTTCCAGACAGGGGGCCGTTACGAGCAGTACTTC. Translated: CASSFQTGGRYEQYF.

The chain has TRBV2 and TRBJ1-2; TRBD1 aligns across 8 bases. The CDR3 runs to 14 residues. The ends lost 7 bases at V and 0 bases at J; junction bases unmatched: 4. CDR1 and CDR2 (germline): SNHLY, FYNNEI. Here the CDR3 DNA reads TGTGCCAGCACATCGGGACAGGCTAACTATGGCTACACCTTC. This codes for CASTSGQANYGYTF.

CDR3 residues: CASSLGLALLYNEQFF. The CDR3 DNA reads as TGCGCCAGCAGCTTGGGACTAGCGCTACTGTACAATGAGCAGTTCTTC. The rearrangement links TRBV5-1 to TRBJ2-7; 8 bases match TRBD2. The J call is in doubt because the DNA end fits TRBJ2-1 better. Per the germline V gene, CDR1 is SGHRS and CDR2 is YFSETQ. The CDR3 contains 16 residues.

The chain links TRBV7-2 to TRBJ1-2; TRBD1 is a possible D gene (6 bases). Trimming removed 5 bases at V and 8 bases at J, with 15 bases between. CDR3 length: 13 residues. CDR1 is SGHTA and CDR2 is FQGNSA in the germline V gene. The CDR3 DNA reads TGTGCCAGCAGCGGAGGTCCAGGGGAAGGCTACACCTTC. Translating it yields CASSGGPGEGYTF. Variable domain in full (rest from reference TRBV7-2 and TRBJ1-2): GAGVSQSPSNKVTEKGKDVELRCDPISGHTALYWYRQSLGQGLEFLIYFQGNSAPDKSGLPSDRFSAERTGGSVSTLTIQRTQQEDSAVYLCASSGGPGEGYTFGSGTRLTVV.

The chain carries TRBV11-2 and TRBJ2-1; 9 bases map to TRBD2. Looked up from germline, CDR1 is SGHAT and CDR2 is FQNNGV. With V trimmed by 0 bases and J by 5 bases, 2 bases remained unmatched. The CDR3 spans 15 residues. The CDR3 region has the DNA TGTGCCAGCAGCTTAGATAGCGGGAGAAACAATGAGCAGTTCTTC. Amino acid sequence: CASSLDSGRNNEQFF.